This T cell receptor beta chain was obtained from a study of cytomegalovirus exposure and HLA in healthy donors listed by TCRdb under 2017. In the study overall: In an earlier analysis of 587 of the donors, approximately 260 Gb of sequence data and just under 120 million unique TCR beta sequences from about 180 million T cells were reported. About 280 gigabases of sequencing data and approximately 92 million unique TCR sequences made up an early release that covered several hundred HLA-typed donors. Of the roughly 400 genotyped donors, about 84% fell in the genetic ancestry cluster associated with self-reported Caucasian donors. The study aimed to test whether cataloging public T cell receptors could reveal signatures of past pathogen exposure. The study used immunosequencing to profile the T cell repertoires of 670 or so subjects and linked those repertoires to cytomegalovirus serostatus. In addition to the first cohort of 650 to 750 subjects, a separate validation cohort of 120 different subjects was used. To predict cytomegalovirus infection status, the study combined high-throughput TCR immunosequencing, statistical association of individual TCRs with disease status, and machine learning. A later analysis re-examined previously published TCR beta repertoires from more than 550 donors and added high-resolution HLA genotyping to investigate patterns of TCR occurrence. The later analysis used no new phenotypic data to find candidate immune exposures, relying instead on TCR beta sequences and their occurrence across donors. An earlier analysis of around 640 of the donors used high-throughput TCR beta sequencing to judge whether each TCR beta V gene segment behaved as functional or pseudogenic. Donor age, sex, ethnicity and CMV serostatus were compiled alongside the repertoire data. A later genetic analysis took genome-wide SNP genotypes for 398 of the 666 donors and used that subset as a discovery cohort. All discovery cohort repertoires had been generated using a single sequencing platform. HLA typing included class I and class II loci at four-digit resolution. The number of typed donors differed by locus: roughly 629-630 for A, B, C, DRB1 and DQB1; roughly 510 for DQA1; around 580 for DPA1; and some 470 for DPB1. Five DR-DQ haplotypes were handled as single units for association and clustering, since linkage in the cohort was strong. Across about 370 genotyped donors of the cohort, an average of about 250,000 unique TCR beta nucleotide sequences per donor were sequenced, and roughly 18% of those sequences were non-productive.

In total, around 600 healthy bone marrow donors made up the cohort. At the time of sampling, all cohort members were nominally healthy, though unrecorded immune exposures were likely present. The donor was CMV seronegative and was included in the group of a few hundred seronegative cohort members. A peripheral blood sample was collected from each donor, and TCR beta sequencing was performed on peripheral blood mononuclear cells. Genomic DNA was extracted from the blood cell samples with the Qiagen DNeasy Blood Extraction Kit. Library preparation was by the immunoSEQ multiplex PCR assay. The multiplex PCR relied on a mix of 60 forward primers for TCR Vbeta segments and 13 reverse primers for TCR Jbeta segments. The CDR3 region of rearranged TCR beta genes was amplified from genomic DNA with a multiplex PCR assay. The amplified TCR beta libraries were sequenced on the Illumina HiSeq System as 87-base-pair reads. Per the source publication's procedure: Across the 670 or so repertoires, a later analysis counted 60 million to 90 million unique TCR beta chains, approximately 10 million of which were shared by at least two donors. To remove PCR and sequencing errors, raw reads were error-corrected and collapsed into unique sequences using a nearest-neighbor algorithm that merged closely related sequences. To assign V, D and J gene segments, CDR3 sequences were aligned to IMGT reference sequences. Each retained sequence needed at least a six-nucleotide match to both a V gene segment and a J gene segment. A rearrangement counted as productive if the CDR3 had no stop codons and remained in frame with V and J, and every other rearrangement counted as non-productive. CDR3 was defined according to IMGT convention as the region running from the second conserved V-encoded cysteine to the conserved J-encoded phenylalanine. The earlier analysis of 587 of the donors excluded any sequence lacking an unambiguous match to a single V gene segment. An earlier analysis of 587 of the donors classified V segments as functional when productive rearrangements were above 56.7% and as segregating when the standard deviation between donors was above 5%. A statistical classification framework was built for diagnosing cytomegalovirus status from the catalog of TCR beta chain sequences. V and J gene assignment, in a later analysis, came from comparing TCR nucleotide sequences with IMGT/GENE-DB human TR gene sequences. A later analysis assigned CDR3 sequences and most-parsimonious VDJ recombination scenarios with the TCRdist pipeline. In a later analysis, each TCR beta chain was defined by its CDR3 amino acid sequence together with its V-gene family, and reads lacking a unique V-gene family were excluded. As a way to deal with suspected cross-contamination and a sequencing artifact, a later analysis dropped 592 nucleotide sequences that were highly shared and had low generation probability. In a later analysis, a clonal expansion index for each public chain was calculated from normalized within-repertoire ranks of inferred template counts. In a later analysis, generation probabilities were computed using a VDJ recombination model fitted to out-of-frame rearrangements, and the results were checked against IGoR. Hypergeometric tests were used in a later analysis to score TCR-TCR, TCR-HLA and TCR-CMV co-occurrence, with a repertoire-size bias correction applied to the TCR pairs. A later analysis estimated false discovery rates by permuting HLA or CMV assignments 20 times. A later analysis grouped co-occurring TCRs with DBSCAN, adding TCRdist sequence similarity when clustering within HLA-allele-positive subsets. For co-occurrence clustering, repertoires with fewer than 30,000 or more than 120,000 public chains were excluded, along with a handful of repertoires with anomalous nucleotide sharing. TCRdb carries this immuneACCESS record with in-frame sequences only. Its versions omit some clonotypes, under half of them owing to an unresolved V gene in the studies checked, with the rest unexplained. That table furnishes V, J and clone size, whereas the DNA furnished D and trimming. In this sample the table shows about 94,000 clones, around three fifths of which occur a single time. 3.9% of the sample is in the top ten clones.

Concerning this clone itself: Its specific antigen is unknown. Base qualities are missing; no much larger clone stands one base away.

The investigation overall reported the following: A cluster of highly shared sequence variants was judged likely to represent a technical artifact of the sequencing pipeline. At a false discovery rate of 0.05, a later analysis linked 15,000 to 20,000 TCR beta sequences to specific HLA alleles. In an earlier analysis of 500 to 650 of the donors, most TCR beta V segments appeared in productive rearrangements about 87% or about 30% of the time, broadly matching IMGT annotations. Immune exposure information for the cohort was limited to CMV serostatus. In both the original and validation cohorts, the classifier was reported to diagnose cytomegalovirus status with high specificity and sensitivity. The study gave a list of 150 to 200 TCR beta chains associated with cytomegalovirus. Strong co-occurrence of HLA alleles, especially DR and DQ, made assigning TCR associations to individual alleles difficult. Only TCR beta chains were sequenced in this cohort, and the absence of alpha or paired-chain data limited detectable features. A few of the identified cytomegalovirus-associated TCR beta chains were confirmed in vitro to be specific for cytomegalovirus antigens. Because HLA typing was missing for some donors at each locus, association tests included only the typed subset. In a later analysis, the rate of TCR association differed among HLA loci, with DRB1 alleles having the most associated TCRs and HLA-C alleles having the fewest. A further reported finding was that TCR beta sequences accurately predicted the HLA-A and HLA-B alleles for most subjects in the first cohort. According to a later analysis, parvovirus B19, influenza, CMV and Epstein-Barr virus appeared linked to several top co-occurrence clusters. It was suggested by the authors that the approach could potentially be generalized to other disease states and immunological phenotypes. Presence/absence analyses assumed roughly uniform sequencing depth across donors, an assumption that may not hold. Most TCR sequences were observed very rarely across donors, whereas some public TCRs were present in many individuals. Most CMV-associated TCR beta chains appeared to be HLA-restricted in a later analysis, and the HLA associations seemed to be driven largely by CMV exposure. Because counts were too low, around 18 rarely observed V segments, including chromosome 9 orphons, were left out of the earlier analysis of about 620 of the donors. Linkage disequilibrium might explain the correlated functional status among segregating V segments, but an unknown experimental factor could not be excluded. Compared with the roughly 700-donor mean, donors in an Asian-associated ancestry cluster had fewer N-insertions in productive TCRs, according to a later genetic analysis. Compared with equally common non-associated chains, HLA-associated TCR beta chains in a later analysis were more clonally expanded and had lower generation probabilities. A later genetic analysis associated a missense DCLRE1C variant with V-gene and J-gene trimming of TCR beta chains, and an independent cohort replicated the association.

This receptor was obtained from a man younger than 45 in good health and CMV-seronegative. The material sequenced was PBMCs.

In nucleotides, the sequence is TGTGCCAGCAAGGGACAGGGGAATCAGCCCCAGCATTTT. This gives the protein CASKGQGNQPQHF. The chain uses TRBV2 and TRBJ1-5; 10 nucleotides in the junction match TRBD1. Measured from the cysteine to the phenylalanine, the CDR3 is 13 residues long. The kept DNA is CDR3 alone, 39 bases in frame from the first base. Relative to germline, V is missing 7 bases and J is missing 4 bases, with 1 base of the junction outside any gene match. The germline V gene specifies SNHLY as CDR1 and FYNNEI as CDR2.